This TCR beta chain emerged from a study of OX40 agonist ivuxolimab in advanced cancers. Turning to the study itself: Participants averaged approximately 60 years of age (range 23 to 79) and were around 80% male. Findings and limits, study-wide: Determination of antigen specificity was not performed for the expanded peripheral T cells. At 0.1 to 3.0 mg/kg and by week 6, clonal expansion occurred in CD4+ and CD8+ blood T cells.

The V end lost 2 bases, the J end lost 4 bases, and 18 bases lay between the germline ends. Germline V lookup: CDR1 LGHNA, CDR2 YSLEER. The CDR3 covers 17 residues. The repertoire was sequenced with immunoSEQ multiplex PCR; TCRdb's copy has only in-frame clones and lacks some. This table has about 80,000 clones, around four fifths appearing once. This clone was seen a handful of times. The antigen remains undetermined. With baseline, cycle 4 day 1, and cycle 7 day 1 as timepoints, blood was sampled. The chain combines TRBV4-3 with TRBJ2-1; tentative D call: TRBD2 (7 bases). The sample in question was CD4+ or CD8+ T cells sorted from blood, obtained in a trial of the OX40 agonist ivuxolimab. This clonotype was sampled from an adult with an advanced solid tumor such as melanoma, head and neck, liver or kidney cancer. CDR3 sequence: CASSQRGGGVSYNEQFF. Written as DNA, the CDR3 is TGCGCCAGCAGCCAAAGGGGAGGGGGAGTTTCATACAATGAGCAGTTCTTC.